This TCR beta chain was identified in a study of blood T cell repertoires in COVID-19. Overall study context: Sources were T cells, B-cell-depleted T cells, or PBMCs; the material itself was cDNA or gDNA.

This clone has just a few counts. In germline, CDR1 is SQVTM, CDR2 ANQGSEA. The CDR3 is 14 amino acids. The V gene end was trimmed by 5 bases and the J gene end by 5 bases; junction bases not matched to a gene: 5. Original analysis: The authors estimated nucleated cell counts from reference gene primer amplification. Some clones are missing from TCRdb's copy, which holds only in-frame ones; the method was immunoSEQ multiplex PCR. V and J calls and clone size are given by that table; D and trimming were obtained from the DNA. The sample records roughly 360,000 clones, 81% being singletons. This chain joins TRBV29-1 and TRBJ2-1; 11 bases are shared with TRBD1. The clonotype comes from a human donor with acute or convalescent COVID-19. The donor label of this sample is uncertain. The sample consisted of peripheral blood. CDR3 protein: CSVRDRGFDNEQFF. Written as DNA, the CDR3 is TGCAGCGTTAGGGACAGGGGGTTTGACAATGAGCAGTTCTTC.